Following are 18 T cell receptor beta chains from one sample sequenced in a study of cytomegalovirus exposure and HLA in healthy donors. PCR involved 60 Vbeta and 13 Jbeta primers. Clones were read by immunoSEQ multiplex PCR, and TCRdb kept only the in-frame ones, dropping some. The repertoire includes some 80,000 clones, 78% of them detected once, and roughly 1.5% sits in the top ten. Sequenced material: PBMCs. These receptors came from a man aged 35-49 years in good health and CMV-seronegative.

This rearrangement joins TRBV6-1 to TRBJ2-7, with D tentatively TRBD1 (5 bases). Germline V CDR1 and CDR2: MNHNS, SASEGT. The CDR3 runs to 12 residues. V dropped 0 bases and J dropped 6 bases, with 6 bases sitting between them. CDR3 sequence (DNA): TGTGCCAGCAGTGAAGCAGGGGCCGAGCAGTACTTC. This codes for CASSEAGAEQYF.

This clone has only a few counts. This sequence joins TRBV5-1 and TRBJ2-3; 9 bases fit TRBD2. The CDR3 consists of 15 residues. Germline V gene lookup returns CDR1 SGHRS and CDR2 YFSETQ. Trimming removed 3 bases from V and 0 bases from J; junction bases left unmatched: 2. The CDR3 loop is CASSSLAGSTDTQYF. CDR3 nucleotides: TGCGCCAGCAGCTCCCTAGCGGGAAGCACAGATACGCAGTATTTT.

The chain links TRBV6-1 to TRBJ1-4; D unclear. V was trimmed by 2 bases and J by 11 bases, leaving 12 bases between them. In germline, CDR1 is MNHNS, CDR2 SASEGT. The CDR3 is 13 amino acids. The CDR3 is CASSEQEFAKLFF. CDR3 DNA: TGTGCCAGCAGTGAACAGGAATTCGCTAAACTGTTTTTT.

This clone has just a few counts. CDR3 sequence (DNA): TGTGCCAGCACCCAACAGGGGGAGCCCCAGCATTTT. Protein product: CASTQQGEPQHF. The rearrangement joins TRBV28 to TRBJ1-5; 8 bases are shared with TRBD1. The CDR3 sequence is 12 residues long. Losses at the gene ends were 7 bases for V and 8 bases for J; bases not matched to a gene: 4. CDR1 and CDR2 from the germline V gene are MDHEN and SYDVKM.

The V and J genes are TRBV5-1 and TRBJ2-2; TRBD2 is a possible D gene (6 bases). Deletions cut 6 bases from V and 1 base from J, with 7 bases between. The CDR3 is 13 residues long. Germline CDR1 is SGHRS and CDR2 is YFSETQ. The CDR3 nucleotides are TGCGCCAGCACTAGCGAGAACACCGGGGAGCTGTTTTTT. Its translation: CASTSENTGELFF.

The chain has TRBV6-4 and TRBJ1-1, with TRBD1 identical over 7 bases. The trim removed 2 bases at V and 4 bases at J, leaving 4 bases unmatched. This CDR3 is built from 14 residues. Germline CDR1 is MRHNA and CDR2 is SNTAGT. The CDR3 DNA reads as TGTGCCAGCAGTGACGGGAACAGGGGCACTGAAGCTTTCTTT. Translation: CASSDGNRGTEAFF.

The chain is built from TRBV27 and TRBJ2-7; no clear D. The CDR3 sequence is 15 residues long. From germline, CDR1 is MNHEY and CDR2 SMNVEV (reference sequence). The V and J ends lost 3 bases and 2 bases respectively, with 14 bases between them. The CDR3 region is CASSFRLAPTYEQYF. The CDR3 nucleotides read TGTGCCAGCAGTTTTAGACTGGCCCCTACCTACGAGCAGTACTTC.

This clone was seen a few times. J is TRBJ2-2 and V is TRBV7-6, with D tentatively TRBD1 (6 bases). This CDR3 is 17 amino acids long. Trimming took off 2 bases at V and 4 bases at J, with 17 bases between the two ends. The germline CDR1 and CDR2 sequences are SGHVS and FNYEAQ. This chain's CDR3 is CASSLKPPGDGTGELFF. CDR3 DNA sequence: TGTGCCAGCAGCTTAAAGCCCCCAGGGGATGGCACCGGGGAGCTGTTTTTT.

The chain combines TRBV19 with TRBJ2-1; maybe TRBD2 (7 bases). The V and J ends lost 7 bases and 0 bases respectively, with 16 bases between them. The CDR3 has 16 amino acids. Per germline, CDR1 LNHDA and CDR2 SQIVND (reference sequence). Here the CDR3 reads CASNALADSSYNEQFF. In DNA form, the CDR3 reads TGTGCCAGTAACGCTCTAGCGGACAGCTCCTACAATGAGCAGTTCTTC.

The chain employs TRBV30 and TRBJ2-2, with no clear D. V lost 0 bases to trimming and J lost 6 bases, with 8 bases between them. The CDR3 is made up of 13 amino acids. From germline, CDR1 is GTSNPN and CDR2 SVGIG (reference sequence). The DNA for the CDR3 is TGTGCCTGGAGTGTAGTAAAGCCCGGGGAGCTGTTTTTT. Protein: CAWSVVKPGELFF.

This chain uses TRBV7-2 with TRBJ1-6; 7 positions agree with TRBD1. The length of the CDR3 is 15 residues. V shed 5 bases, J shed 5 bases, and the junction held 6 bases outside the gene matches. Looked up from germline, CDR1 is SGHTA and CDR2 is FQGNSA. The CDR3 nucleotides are TGTGCCAGCAGCCGCCGGACAGGCGATAATTCACCCCTCCACTTT. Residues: CASSRRTGDNSPLHF.

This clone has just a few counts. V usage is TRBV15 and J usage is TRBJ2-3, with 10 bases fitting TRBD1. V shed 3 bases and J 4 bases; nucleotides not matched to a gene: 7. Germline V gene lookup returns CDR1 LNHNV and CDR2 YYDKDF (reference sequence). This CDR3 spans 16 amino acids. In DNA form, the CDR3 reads TGTGCCACCAGCAGTCGACAGGGGGCGGTGTCAGATACGCAGTATTTT. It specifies CATSSRQGAVSDTQYF.

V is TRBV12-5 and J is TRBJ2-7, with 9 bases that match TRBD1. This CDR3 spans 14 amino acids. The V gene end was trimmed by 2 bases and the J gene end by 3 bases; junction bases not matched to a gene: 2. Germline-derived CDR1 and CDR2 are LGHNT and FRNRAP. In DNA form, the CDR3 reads TGTGCTAGTGGTTTGACAGGGGGCGGCTACGAGCAGTACTTC. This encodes CASGLTGGGYEQYF.

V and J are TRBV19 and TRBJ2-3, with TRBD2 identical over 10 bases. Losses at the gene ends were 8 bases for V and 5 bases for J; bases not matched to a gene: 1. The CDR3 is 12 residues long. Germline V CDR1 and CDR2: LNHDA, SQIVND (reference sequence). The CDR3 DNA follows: TGTGCCAGTCGACTAGCGGGAGATACGCAGTATTTT. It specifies CASRLAGDTQYF.

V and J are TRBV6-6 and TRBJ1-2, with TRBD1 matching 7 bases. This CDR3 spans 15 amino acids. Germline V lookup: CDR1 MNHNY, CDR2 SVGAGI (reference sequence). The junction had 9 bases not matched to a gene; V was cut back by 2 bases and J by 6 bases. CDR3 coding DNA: TGTGCCAGCAGTTACGGAGGGACAGCGGGTGATGGCTACACCTTC. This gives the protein CASSYGGTAGDGYTF.

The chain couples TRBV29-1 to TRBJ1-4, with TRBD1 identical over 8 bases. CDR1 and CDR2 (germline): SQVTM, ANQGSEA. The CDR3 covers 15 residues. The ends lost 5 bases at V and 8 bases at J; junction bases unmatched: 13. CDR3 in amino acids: CSVSVSGQGVEKLFF. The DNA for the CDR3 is TGCAGCGTTTCCGTGTCCGGACAGGGCGTGGAAAAACTGTTTTTT.

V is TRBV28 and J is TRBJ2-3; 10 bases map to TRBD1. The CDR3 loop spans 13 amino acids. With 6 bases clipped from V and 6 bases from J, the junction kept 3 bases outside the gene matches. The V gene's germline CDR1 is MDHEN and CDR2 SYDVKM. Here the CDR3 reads CASRGQGVDTQYF. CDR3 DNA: TGTGCCAGCAGAGGACAGGGGGTGGATACGCAGTATTTT.

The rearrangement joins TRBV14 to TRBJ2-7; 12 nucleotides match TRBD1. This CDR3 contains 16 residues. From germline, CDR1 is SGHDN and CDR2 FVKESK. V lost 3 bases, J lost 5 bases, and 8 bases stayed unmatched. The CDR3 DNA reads TGTGCCAGCAGCCACCCAGGGGGACAGGGGGCTAACGAGCAGTACTTC. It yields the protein CASSHPGGQGANEQYF.